This note documents a single T cell receptor (beta chain) sequence. This specimen belongs to a study of blood T cell repertoires in COVID-19. V was pared by 3 bases and J by 2 bases, with 2 bases of the junction left unmatched. Germline assignment: CDR1 SGHAT and CDR2 FQNNGV. This CDR3 contains 15 residues. Repertoires were generated with immunoSEQ multiplex PCR, while TCRdb's copy carries only in-frame clones and drops some. The sample holds more than 95,000 clones; around 85% are singletons and the top ten take 6% to 9.5%. This sequence was found in a man between 65 and 80 years old who had recovered from COVID-19. The rearrangement joins TRBV11-2 to TRBJ2-1; 9 bases match TRBD2. Sequenced sample: peripheral blood. CDR3 residues: CASSFSGSTYNEQFF. Written as DNA, the CDR3 is TGTGCCAGCAGCTTTAGCGGGAGCACCTACAATGAGCAGTTCTTC.